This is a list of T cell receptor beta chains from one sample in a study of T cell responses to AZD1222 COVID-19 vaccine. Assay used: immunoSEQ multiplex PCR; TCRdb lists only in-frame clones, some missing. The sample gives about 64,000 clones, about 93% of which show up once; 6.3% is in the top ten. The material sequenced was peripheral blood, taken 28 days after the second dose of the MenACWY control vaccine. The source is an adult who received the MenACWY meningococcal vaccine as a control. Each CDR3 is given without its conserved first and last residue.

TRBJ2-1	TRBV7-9	AGHPGGNEQF
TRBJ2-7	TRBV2	ASSAQNYEQY
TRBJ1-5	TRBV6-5	ASSGHLSNQPQH
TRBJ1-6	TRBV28	ASIGRPFYNSPLH
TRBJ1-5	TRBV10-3	AIRERDSDYQPQH
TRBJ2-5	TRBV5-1	ASMRNSQSETQY
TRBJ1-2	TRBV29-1	SVVESGEANYGYT
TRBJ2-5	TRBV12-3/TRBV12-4	ASSFGTAETQY
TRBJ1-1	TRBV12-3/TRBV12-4	ASSFGLEAF
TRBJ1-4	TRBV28	ASSEPNEKLF
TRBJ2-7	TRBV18	ASSPPAGAAYEQY
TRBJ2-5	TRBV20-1	SAREGQY
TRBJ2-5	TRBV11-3	ASSSFPWTSGETQY
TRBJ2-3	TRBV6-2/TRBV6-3	ASSDVPPDRTDTQY
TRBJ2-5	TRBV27	ASSLKETQY
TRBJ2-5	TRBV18	ASSQGLAGETQY
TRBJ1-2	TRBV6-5	ASKSPDRNYGYT
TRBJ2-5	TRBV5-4	ASSLVPWGAETQY
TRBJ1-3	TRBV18	ASSPSELPGNTIY
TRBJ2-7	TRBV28	ASTSTGGGREY
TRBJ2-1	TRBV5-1	ASSLGGGSYNEQF
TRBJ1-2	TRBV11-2	ASSLDGPTKT
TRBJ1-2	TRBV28	ASSPRFNYGYT
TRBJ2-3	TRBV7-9	ASSPGLGTDTQY
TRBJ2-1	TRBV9	AIYHPRRGQF
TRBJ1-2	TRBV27	ASSGAGNYGYT
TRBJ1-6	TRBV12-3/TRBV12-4	ASSLPQSPLH
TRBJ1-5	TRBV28	ASSLIPRGRQPQH
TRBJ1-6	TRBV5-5	ASRYRDLYNSPLH
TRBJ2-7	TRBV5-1	ARQTSYEQY
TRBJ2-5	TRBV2	ASQQDYQETQY
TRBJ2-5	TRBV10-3	AISESSGEETQY
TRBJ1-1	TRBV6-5	ASSGATEEAF
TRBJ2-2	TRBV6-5	ASYKSGYTGELF
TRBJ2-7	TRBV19	ASSHMIGQGRYEQY
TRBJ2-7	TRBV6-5	ASAAGQAPVQY
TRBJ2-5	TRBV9	ASSVGGPAETQY
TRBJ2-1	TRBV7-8	ASSLAGRYNEQF
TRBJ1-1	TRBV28	ASQVYMENTEAF
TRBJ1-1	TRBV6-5	AAGEGVLTEAF
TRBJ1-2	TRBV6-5	ASEGWQESGYT
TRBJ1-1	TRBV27	ASSGRTEAF
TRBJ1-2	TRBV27	ASSFGREYGYT
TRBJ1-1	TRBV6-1	ASSEVHFEAF
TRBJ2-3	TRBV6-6	ASSIPGTGTDTQY
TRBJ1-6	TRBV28	ASSLLAGTSNSPLH
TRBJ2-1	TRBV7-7	ASSLQGSGNEQF
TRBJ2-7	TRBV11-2	ASTPRGGTAEEQY
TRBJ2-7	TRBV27	ASSLGQTLEEQY
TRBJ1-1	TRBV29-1	SARTGGDTEAF